This note documents a single T cell receptor (beta chain) sequence. In the authors' methods: The authors estimated nucleated cell counts from reference gene primer amplification. Clones were read by immunoSEQ multiplex PCR, and TCRdb kept only the in-frame ones, dropping some. For V, J and clone size, that table is used; D and trimming come from the DNA. Altogether about 300,000 clones are present, about 93% being singletons, with the ten largest covering approximately 6.8%. The CDR3 sequence is 14 residues long. The germline V gene encodes CDR1 SGDLS and CDR2 YYNGEE. Trimming stripped 4 bases from V and 4 bases from J, with 14 bases between. These data belong to a study of blood T cell repertoires in COVID-19.

The sequenced material came from peripheral blood. The sequence came from a woman aged 25 to 45 with COVID-19, enrolled during active disease. V gene TRBV9 combines with J gene TRBJ1-1; the D gene is possibly TRBD1 (5 bases). The CDR3 DNA reads as TGTGCCAGCAGCCCACCCCCGGGGGGCACTGAAGCTTTCTTT. Amino acids: CASSPPPGGTEAFF.